The present entry profiles one T cell receptor beta chain with its context. These data are taken from a study of blood T cell repertoires in COVID-19. As for the study in general: The United States, Italy and Spain provided the acute and convalescent COVID-19 samples. The cDNA or gDNA used as material had been derived from T cells, B-cell-depleted T cells, or PBMCs.

Original methodology: Reference gene primer amplification gave estimated nucleated cell counts. Generated by immunoSEQ multiplex PCR, the TCRdb table keeps only in-frame clones and is missing some. The DNA gave D and trimming, while V, J and clone size come from that table. The sample consists of under 150,000 clones, under 85% of them appearing once. The ends were cut back, 2 bases at V and 1 base at J, with 11 bases in the middle. Germline V gene sequence: CDR1 LNHDA, CDR2 SQIVND (reference sequence). The CDR3 is 15 residues long. This TCR came from a human donor in a cohort sampled during active COVID-19. The V gene is TRBV19, the J gene TRBJ2-5; D is unclear. What was sequenced was peripheral blood. The CDR3: CASSIRRAGQETQYF. The DNA for the CDR3 is TGTGCCAGTAGTATACGAAGAGCTGGCCAAGAGACCCAGTACTTC. The variable domain in full, with the rest retrieved from reference TRBV19 and TRBJ2-5, is DGGITQSPKYLFRKEGQNVTLSCEQNLNHDAMYWYRQDPGQGLRLIYYSQIVNDFQKGDIAEGYSVSREKKESFPLTVTSAQKNPTAFYLCASSIRRAGQETQYFGPGTRLLVL.